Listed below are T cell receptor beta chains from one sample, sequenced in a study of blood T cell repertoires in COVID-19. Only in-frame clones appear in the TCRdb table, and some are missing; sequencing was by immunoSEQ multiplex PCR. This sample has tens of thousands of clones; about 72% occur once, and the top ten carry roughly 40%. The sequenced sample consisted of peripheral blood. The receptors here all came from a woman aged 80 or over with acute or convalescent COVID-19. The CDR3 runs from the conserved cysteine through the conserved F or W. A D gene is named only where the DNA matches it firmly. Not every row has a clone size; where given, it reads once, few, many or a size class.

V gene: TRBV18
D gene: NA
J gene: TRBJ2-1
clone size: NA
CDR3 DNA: TGTGCCAGCTCACCTAGGGGGTTTGAGCAGTTCTTC
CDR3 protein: CASSPRGFEQFF

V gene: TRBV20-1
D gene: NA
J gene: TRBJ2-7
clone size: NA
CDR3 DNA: TGCAGTGCTAACAGGGCGTACGAGCAGTACTTC
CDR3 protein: CSANRAYEQYF

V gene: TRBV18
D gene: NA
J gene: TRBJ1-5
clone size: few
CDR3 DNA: TGTGCCAGCTCACCACGCGGGAGCAATCAGCCCCAGCATTTT
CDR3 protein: CASSPRGSNQPQHF

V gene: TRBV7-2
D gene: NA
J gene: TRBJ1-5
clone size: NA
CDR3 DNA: TGTGCCAGCAGCTTAGGCGACCAGGGGATGCGCAATCAGCCCCAGCATTTT
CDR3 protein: CASSLGDQGMRNQPQHF

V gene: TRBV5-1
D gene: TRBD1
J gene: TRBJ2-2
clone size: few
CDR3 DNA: TGCGCCAGCAGCTTGGCCGGGACAGGGGGCTCCGGGGAGCTGTTTTTT
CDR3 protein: CASSLAGTGGSGELFF

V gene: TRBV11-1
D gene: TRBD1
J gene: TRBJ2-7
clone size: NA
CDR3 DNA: TGTGCCAGCAGCCCTCGGGACAGGGACTACGAGCAGTACTTC
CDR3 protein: CASSPRDRDYEQYF

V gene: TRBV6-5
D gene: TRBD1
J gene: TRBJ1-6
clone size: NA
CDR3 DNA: TGTGCCAGCAGCCGACAGGGCGAGAATTCACCCCTCCACTTT
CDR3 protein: CASSRQGENSPLHF

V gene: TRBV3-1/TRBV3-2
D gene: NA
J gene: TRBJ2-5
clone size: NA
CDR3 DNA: TGTGCCAGCACCGTTCGCGGGCAAGAGACCCAGTACTTC
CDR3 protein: CASTVRGQETQYF

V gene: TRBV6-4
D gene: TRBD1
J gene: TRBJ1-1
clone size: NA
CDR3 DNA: TGTGCCAGCAAGAACTCCGGACAGGGGCCAACTGAAGCTTTCTTT
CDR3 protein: CASKNSGQGPTEAFF

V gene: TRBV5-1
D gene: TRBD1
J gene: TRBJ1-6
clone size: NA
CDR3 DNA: TGCGCCAGCAGCGGGACAGGTCCCCGGCCCCTCCACTTT
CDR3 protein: CASSGTGPRPLHF

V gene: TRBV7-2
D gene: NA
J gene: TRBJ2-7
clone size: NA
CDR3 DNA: TGTGCCAGCAGCCCGACACTAGGCGGGGGCCGAGCCTACGAGCAGTACTTC
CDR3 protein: CASSPTLGGGRAYEQYF

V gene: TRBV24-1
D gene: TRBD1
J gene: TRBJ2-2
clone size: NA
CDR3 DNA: TGTGCCACCAGTGGGAACGACAGGGCTCTCGACACCGGGGAGCTGTTTTTT
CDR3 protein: CATSGNDRALDTGELFF

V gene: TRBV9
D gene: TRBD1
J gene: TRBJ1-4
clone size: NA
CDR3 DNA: TGTGCCAGCAGTCCGACAGGGGGCGGGCAGTCAGAACTGTTTTTT
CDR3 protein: CASSPTGGGQSELFF

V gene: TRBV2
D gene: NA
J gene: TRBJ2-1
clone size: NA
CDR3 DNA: TGTGCCAGCAGTGACAGGGTCGCGGGGAATGAGCAGTTCTTC
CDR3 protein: CASSDRVAGNEQFF

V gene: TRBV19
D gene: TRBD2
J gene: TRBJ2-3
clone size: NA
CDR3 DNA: TGTGCCAGTAGTATATTTGGACCGACTAGCGGGAGTAGCACAGATACGCAGTATTTT
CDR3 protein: CASSIFGPTSGSSTDTQYF

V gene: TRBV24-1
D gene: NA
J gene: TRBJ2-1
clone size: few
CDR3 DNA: TGTGCCACCACTGGTGGCGGAGGGAACAGGAACAATGAGCAGTTCTTC
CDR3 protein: CATTGGGGNRNNEQFF

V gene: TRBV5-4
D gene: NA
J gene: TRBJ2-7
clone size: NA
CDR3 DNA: TGTGCCAGCAGCTTAGAACTTTCCTACGAGCAGTACTTC
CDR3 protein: CASSLELSYEQYF